These T cell receptor beta chains were read from a single sample in a study of shared clonotypes between healthy human individuals. Clones were read by immunoSEQ multiplex PCR, and TCRdb kept only the in-frame ones, dropping some. The table has approximately 840,000 clones, around 96% seen once; the top ten hold less than 0.25%. The specimen was naive CD8+ T cells sorted from blood. Receptors were obtained from a man aged 25-45 years in good health. Both conserved end residues are part of each CDR3. The D gene is left open where the match is weak. Expanded clones are given a class, and other clones once, few, many or no size at all.

V: TRBV9
D: TRBD2
size: -
J: TRBJ2-2
CDR3: CASSVDPTSGTGELFF
DNA: TGTGCCAGCAGCGTAGATCCGACTAGCGGAACCGGGGAGCTGTTTTTT

V: TRBV15
D: TRBD1
size: -
J: TRBJ2-2
CDR3: CATSSRDRGTGELFF
DNA: TGTGCCACCAGCTCCCGGGACAGGGGGACCGGGGAGCTGTTTTTT

V: TRBV9
D: -
size: -
J: TRBJ2-5
CDR3: CASSDSPGYQETQYF
DNA: TGTGCCAGCAGCGATTCCCCAGGGTACCAAGAGACCCAGTACTTC

V: TRBV29-1
D: -
size: -
J: TRBJ2-7
CDR3: CSVGFGLAGEQYF
DNA: TGCAGCGTGGGTTTCGGGCTTGCCGGCGAGCAGTACTTC

V: TRBV7-9
D: -
size: -
J: TRBJ2-4
CDR3: CASSRGSDIQYF
DNA: TGTGCCAGCTCTCGCGGGTCGGACATTCAGTACTTC

V: TRBV7-9
D: -
size: -
J: TRBJ1-2
CDR3: CASSSLGTTYGYTF
DNA: TGTGCCAGCAGCTCCCTCGGGACCACCTATGGCTACACCTTC

V: TRBV4-1
D: TRBD2
size: -
J: TRBJ2-7
CDR3: CASSQGAGGSFSEQYF
DNA: TGCGCCAGCAGCCAAGGAGCGGGGGGGTCCTTCAGCGAGCAGTACTTC

V: TRBV15
D: -
size: -
J: TRBJ2-7
CDR3: CATSRQRTLSSYEQYF
DNA: TGTGCCACCAGCAGACAAAGGACTCTGAGCTCCTACGAGCAGTACTTC

V: TRBV27
D: TRBD2
size: -
J: TRBJ2-1
CDR3: CASSLTHPGLDSYNEQFF
DNA: TGTGCCAGCAGTTTAACCCACCCGGGACTAGACTCCTACAATGAGCAGTTCTTC

V: TRBV13
D: -
size: -
J: TRBJ2-7
CDR3: CASSLRGEGTYEQYF
DNA: TGTGCCAGCAGCTTGAGGGGGGAGGGCACCTACGAGCAGTACTTC

V: TRBV5-1
D: -
size: -
J: TRBJ2-2
CDR3: CASSLEGGTGELFF
DNA: TGCGCCAGCAGCTTGGAGGGTGGCACCGGGGAGCTGTTTTTT

V: TRBV4-1
D: -
size: -
J: TRBJ2-5
CDR3: CASSHDWGGQTQETQYF
DNA: TGCGCCAGCAGCCATGATTGGGGGGGACAGACCCAAGAGACCCAGTACTTC

V: TRBV11-2
D: TRBD1
size: once
J: TRBJ1-3
CDR3: CASSLTGGGNTIYF
DNA: TGTGCCAGCAGCCTAACAGGGGGAGGAAACACCATATATTTT

V: TRBV6-1
D: -
size: -
J: TRBJ2-4
CDR3: CATKTQLAKNIQYF
DNA: TGTGCCACCAAGACTCAATTAGCCAAAAACATTCAGTACTTC

V: TRBV10-3
D: TRBD2
size: -
J: TRBJ2-1
CDR3: CAIRSTSGVSMNNEQFF
DNA: TGTGCCATCAGGTCGACTAGCGGGGTAAGCATGAACAATGAGCAGTTCTTC

V: TRBV11-2
D: -
size: -
J: TRBJ1-2
CDR3: CASSLGPELAGGYTF
DNA: TGTGCTAGCAGCTTAGGTCCGGAGCTAGCGGGGGGCTACACCTTC

V: TRBV7-8
D: -
size: -
J: TRBJ2-5
CDR3: CASMAHFNQETQYF
DNA: TGTGCCTCAATGGCCCACTTCAACCAAGAGACCCAGTACTTC

V: TRBV7-2
D: TRBD1
size: -
J: TRBJ2-7
CDR3: CASSFGTGFGNEQYF
DNA: TGTGCCAGCAGCTTCGGGACAGGGTTCGGGAACGAGCAGTACTTC

V: TRBV28
D: -
size: -
J: TRBJ1-5
CDR3: CASSPLVGNQPQHF
DNA: TGTGCCAGCAGCCCCCTCGTGGGCAATCAGCCCCAGCATTTT

V: TRBV7-3
D: -
size: -
J: TRBJ2-1
CDR3: CASSSHDIPGQQFF
DNA: TGTGCCAGCAGTTCCCACGACATTCCGGGCCAACAGTTCTTC

V: TRBV7-2
D: -
size: -
J: TRBJ2-7
CDR3: CASSYRGIYEQYF
DNA: TGTGCCAGCAGCTATAGAGGAATCTACGAGCAGTACTTC

V: TRBV28
D: -
size: -
J: TRBJ1-5
CDR3: CASSLFYNQPQHF
DNA: TGTGCCAGCAGTCTTTTCTATAATCAGCCCCAGCATTTT

V: TRBV6-5
D: -
size: -
J: TRBJ1-1
CDR3: CASTSRHRMNTEAFF
DNA: TGTGCCAGCACCTCAAGACATAGAATGAACACTGAAGCTTTCTTT

V: TRBV21-1
D: -
size: once
J: TRBJ2-1
CDR3: CASSKEASGGDEQFF
DNA: TGTGCCAGCAGCAAGGAAGCTAGCGGTGGGGATGAGCAGTTCTTC

V: TRBV27
D: -
size: -
J: TRBJ2-7
CDR3: CASSLGGQPVYEQYF
DNA: TGTGCCAGCAGTTTAGGCGGCCAACCTGTTTACGAGCAGTACTTC

V: TRBV5-1
D: -
size: -
J: TRBJ2-1
CDR3: CASSYYNEQFF
DNA: TGCGCCAGCAGCTACTACAATGAGCAGTTCTTC

V: TRBV9
D: -
size: -
J: TRBJ2-2
CDR3: CASNPGEHGELFF
DNA: TGTGCCAGCAACCCAGGGGAGCACGGGGAGCTGTTTTTT

V: TRBV2
D: TRBD2
size: -
J: TRBJ2-1
CDR3: CASSERLAGGVYNEQFF
DNA: TGTGCCAGCAGTGAACGACTAGCGGGAGGGGTTTACAATGAGCAGTTCTTC